The 18 T cell receptor beta chains given below trace back to one sample, sequenced in a study of blood T cell repertoires in COVID-19 (dated by TCRdb to 2018 to 2020). Libraries were made using the immunoSEQ multiplex PCR assay. Held by TCRdb, this immuneACCESS table contains in-frame sequences only and omits some clones. Under half of the omission traces to an unresolved V gene where checked; the cause of the rest is unknown. The sample has a few hundred thousand clones on record, about 88% of them singletons. Of the sample, 9.5% is held by the ten largest clones. Specimen: PBMCs or T cells enriched from blood (not recorded which). These receptor sequences come from a woman aged 35 to 49 who had recovered from COVID-19.

V usage is TRBV30 and J usage is TRBJ1-2; TRBD1 matches 9 bases. CDR3 length: 15 amino acids. V trimming: 6 bases; J trimming: 6 bases; junction bases outside the gene matches: 14. The germline gives CDR1 GTSNPN, CDR2 SVGIG (reference sequence). The CDR3 region is CACPAGGQGLNGYTF. In DNA form, the CDR3 reads TGTGCCTGTCCAGCCGGTGGACAGGGGCTTAATGGCTACACCTTC.

The chain employs TRBV27 and TRBJ1-1; D call uncertain. CDR3 length: 13 amino acids. V was cut by 5 bases and J by 3 bases, with 10 bases left in between. CDR1 MNHEY and CDR2 SMNVEV come from the germline V gene (reference sequence). Here the CDR3 reads CASSPNLYTEAFF. The CDR3 DNA follows: TGTGCCAGCAGTCCGAACTTGTACACTGAAGCTTTCTTT.

The V call is TRBV9, the J call TRBJ2-1; D is perhaps TRBD1 (7 bases). With 0 bases removed from V and 3 bases from J, the gap between germline ends came to 13 bases. The germline gives CDR1 SGDLS, CDR2 YYNGEE. This CDR3 comprises 16 residues. The CDR3 region is CASSVGSGGLYNEQFF. The CDR3 DNA reads as TGTGCCAGCAGCGTAGGATCAGGGGGGCTCTACAATGAGCAGTTCTTC.

The CDR3 here is CASSGAGQGANGYTF. CDR3 DNA sequence: TGTGCCAGCAGCGGGGCGGGACAGGGGGCTAATGGCTACACCTTC. The rearrangement uses TRBV5-4 and TRBJ1-2; 12 bases fit TRBD1. The V and J ends lost 4 bases and 6 bases, in that order; junction bases with no gene match: 7. Germline-derived CDR1 and CDR2 are SGHNT and YYREEE (reference sequence). This CDR3 comprises 15 residues.

This clone was seen more than once but under ten times. The V and J genes are TRBV12-3 or TRBV12-4 and TRBJ1-5; D ambiguous. This CDR3 spans 13 amino acids. The germline V and J ends were trimmed by 6 bases and 5 bases, with 11 bases remaining between them. The CDR3 reads CASSPDLDQPQHF. The CDR3 bases are TGTGCCAGCAGCCCTGACCTAGATCAGCCCCAGCATTTT.

V and J are TRBV7-8 and TRBJ2-3; 12 bases are shared with TRBD2. From germline, CDR1 is SGHVS and CDR2 FQNEAQ. The CDR3 consists of 16 residues. Germline trimming cut 5 bases from V and 7 bases from J; bases unmatched to any gene: 10. DNA of the CDR3: TGTGCCAGCAGCCTTTTGCTAGCGGGGGGGACGAATACGCAGTATTTT. Encoded protein: CASSLLLAGGTNTQYF.

The rearrangement joins TRBV24-1 to TRBJ1-5; tentatively, D is TRBD1 (5 bases). Per the germline V gene, CDR1 is KGHDR and CDR2 is SFDVKD. V was shortened by 3 bases and J by 0 bases, with 8 bases between the two germline ends. The CDR3 consists of 15 residues. The CDR3 loop reads CATSDGGYSNQPQHF. As DNA, the CDR3 is TGTGCCACCAGTGATGGGGGGTATAGCAATCAGCCCCAGCATTTT.

The rearrangement joins TRBV28 to TRBJ1-4, with 7 bases identical to TRBD1. V was clipped by 6 bases and J by 7 bases; unmatched bases: 8. This CDR3 spans 14 amino acids. Germline CDR1 MDHEN, CDR2 SYDVKM. This CDR3 is CASSQRGGSEKLFF. DNA for the CDR3: TGTGCCAGCAGCCAGCGAGGGGGCAGTGAAAAACTGTTTTTT.

A remark on this clone: At one boundary the junction diverges from the germline segment, which might be a read error. This chain connects TRBV10-2 to TRBJ2-7, with TRBD1 matching over 12 bases. The germline gives CDR1 WSHSY, CDR2 SAAADI. This CDR3 spans 15 amino acids. CDR3 loop: CASREWGQGANEQYF. In DNA form, the CDR3 reads TGCGCCAGCAGAGAGTGGGGACAGGGGGCCAACGAGCAGTACTTC.

The V and J genes are TRBV5-1 and TRBJ1-4; TRBD1 might be the D (5 bases). This CDR3 is 15 amino acids long. Per germline, CDR1 SGHRS and CDR2 YFSETQ. The V and J ends lost 3 bases and 5 bases respectively, with 14 bases between them. CDR3 nucleotides: TGCGCCAGCAGCTCCGGGACGGGAGTAAATGAAAAACTGTTTTTT. Its translation is CASSSGTGVNEKLFF. Full variable domain (missing parts from reference TRBV5-1 and TRBJ1-4): KAGVTQTPRYLIKTRGQQVTLSCSPISGHRSVSWYQQTPGQGLQFLFEYFSETQRNKGNFPGRFSGRQFSNSRSEMNVSTLELGDSALYLCASSSGTGVNEKLFFGSGTQLSVL.

This chain links TRBV12-3 or TRBV12-4 with TRBJ1-2; D remains ambiguous. With 1 base removed from V and 7 bases from J, the gap between germline ends came to 10 bases. The CDR3 loop spans 13 amino acids. The DNA for the CDR3 is TGTGCCAGCAGTTTAGGTAGAACGGGTGGCTACACCTTC. This encodes CASSLGRTGGYTF.

This chain links TRBV11-3 with TRBJ2-3; D is uncertain. Trimming took 0 bases from V and 7 from J, leaving 8 bases between them. The CDR3 is made up of 13 amino acids. CDR1 and CDR2 from the germline V gene are SGHNT and YENEEA. The CDR3 DNA sequence: TGTGCCAGCAGCTTAGATATCCCTAATACGCAGTATTTT. This translates into CASSLDIPNTQYF.

The V and J genes are TRBV24-1 and TRBJ2-5; the D gene is possibly TRBD1 (5 bases). Germline CDR1 KGHDR, CDR2 SFDVKD. The CDR3 loop spans 14 amino acids. V was shortened by 7 bases and J by 4 bases, with 15 bases between the two germline ends. The CDR3 region is CATSATRAVETQYF. CDR3 bases: TGTGCCACCAGCGCGACCAGGGCGGTAGAGACCCAGTACTTC.

The V and J genes are TRBV19 and TRBJ1-4; possibly TRBD1 for D (5 bases). V lost 5 bases and J 5 bases, leaving 9 bases between the germline ends. CDR1 LNHDA and CDR2 SQIVND come from the germline V gene (reference sequence). The CDR3 loop spans 13 amino acids. Written as DNA, the CDR3 is TGTGCCAGTAGTGTATCAGGGAATGAAAAACTGTTTTTT. Translating gives CASSVSGNEKLFF.

The rearrangement joins TRBV7-3 to TRBJ2-2; 15 bases are shared with TRBD2. CDR3 length: 19 residues. V lost 4 bases, J lost 2 bases, and 8 bases stayed unmatched. Looked up from germline, CDR1 is SGHTA and CDR2 is FQGTGA. This CDR3 reads CASSYSGLAGGQNTGELFF. For the CDR3, the DNA is TGTGCCAGCAGCTATTCCGGACTAGCGGGAGGGCAAAACACCGGGGAGCTGTTTTTT.

The rearrangement joins TRBV28 to TRBJ1-5, with 9 bases identical to TRBD1. The V segment lost 8 bases and the J segment 5 bases; nucleotides outside the gene matches: 7. The CDR3 spans 14 residues. The germline CDR1 and CDR2 sequences are MDHEN and SYDVKM. The CDR3 region is CASVGGQGYQPQHF. CDR3 in DNA: TGTGCCAGCGTGGGGGGACAGGGTTATCAGCCCCAGCATTTT.

The chain recombines TRBV4-3 with TRBJ1-5; the D gene is possibly TRBD1 (5 bases). The CDR3 runs 15 residues. Germline CDR1 is LGHNA and CDR2 is YSLEER. V shed 0 bases and J shed 6 bases, with 12 bases lying between them. In DNA form, the CDR3 reads TGCGCCAGCAGCCAAGATTGGGGCTTAGGTCAGCCCCAGCATTTT. It codes for CASSQDWGLGQPQHF.

V is TRBV27 and J is TRBJ2-7; 9 bases agree with TRBD1. V gave up 2 bases and J gave up 3 bases; unmatched junction bases: 5. Germline loops: CDR1 MNHEY, CDR2 SMNVEV (reference sequence). The CDR3 has 15 residues. Here the CDR3 DNA reads TGTGCCAGCAGTTTAGGGGGGACAGGGAACTACGAGCAGTACTTC. This codes for CASSLGGTGNYEQYF.